The clone carrying this TCR beta chain was recorded a few times. Its antigen is still unknown. Sample-barcoded 5' priming and a J-beta primer mix drove a second PCR of about 7 to 11 cycles. Each CDR3 protein gets one entry after TCRdb re-called the 5' RACE reads with MiXCR. In the table there are over 600,000 distinct CDR3 sequences, roughly three fifths of which are singletons. This CDR3 region has 15 residues. Trimming cost V 4 bases and J 7 bases, with 23 bases left between them. Per the germline V gene, CDR1 is DFQATT and CDR2 is SNEGSKA (reference sequence). This sample stems from a study of blood T cells in healthy people across ages. General study points: Donors of long life had a larger count of naive CD4+ cells and greater diversity than aged donors. Correlation between TCR beta diversity and naive T cell percentage was strong.

The sample was blood. V usage is TRBV20-1 and J usage is TRBJ2-7; D is unclear. The clonotype was recovered from a middle-aged man in good health. CDR3 sequence (DNA): TGCAGTGCTAATTTGCGAGACCAACCAAACAATGAGCAGTACTTC. This codes for CSANLRDQPNNEQYF.